This TCR beta chain was sequenced for a study of blood T cell repertoires in COVID-19 (TCRdb year 2020). For the wider study: Collaborator samples came from the United States, Italy and Spain and covered acute and convalescent phases of COVID-19. The prospective study material was composed of cDNA or gDNA derived from T cells, B-cell-depleted T cells, or PBMCs. The dataset comprised deeply sampled blood TCRbeta repertoires from subjects exposed to, actively infected with, or recovered from COVID-19. The repertoires were released in a freely available public database meant as a resource for research on the immune response to SARS-CoV-2. Samples came from the ongoing ImmuneRACE study (first 160 participants) plus 1,254 subjects from 6 global collaborators. Nearly every sample came with metadata listing a de-identified subject ID, COVID-19 status, age in years and sex. HLA class I and class II types, where available, came from metadata supplied by the sample provider rather than from assay-based typing.

As concerns this clone: What antigen it recognizes has not been identified. Base qualities are not recorded, but no much larger clone differs from it by a single base.

The collaborating institutions used their own protocols to collect whole blood in K2EDTA tubes. For TCRbeta analysis, collaborators shipped samples as frozen whole blood, isolated PBMCs, or DNA extracted from either of those sample types. The immunoSEQ Assay, a bias-controlled multiplex PCR, was used to amplify TCRbeta CDR3 regions from genomic DNA. Processing in the source paper ran as follows. The number of nucleated cells in each sample was estimated from the amplification of reference gene primers within the assay. Sequence reads were collapsed and filtered to measure the absolute abundance of every unique TCRbeta CDR3 rearrangement. For each sample, productive Simpson clonality was calculated as the square root of Simpson's diversity index over productive rearrangements. TCRdb obtained this table from immuneACCESS and retained in-frame rearrangements with V and J assigned. These tables miss some clones; where compared with another copy, unresolved V genes account for less than half of the shortfall, and the remainder is unexplained. V and J calls and clone size follow that table, whereas D and trimming were derived from the DNA. For this sample the table gives some 46,000 clones, of which around 83% were detected only once. The ten largest clones take up less than 8% of the sample.

The CDR3 runs 16 residues from the cysteine to the phenylalanine. The retained sequence is limited to the CDR3, 48 bases, with the frame set at the first base. For this chain, trimming is 5 bases at the V end and 0 bases at the J end, and the number of junction bases without a gene match is 5. The germline V gene encodes CDR1 MGHRA and CDR2 YSYEKL. Findings and caveats that apply to the study as a whole: The quantity of clinical and demographic metadata differed by source and by participant and was supplied without curation.

The chain links TRBV4-1 with TRBJ1-1; a stretch of 11 junction bases matches TRBD1. This clonotype originated in a man aged 55 to 70 with active COVID-19. The specimen was peripheral blood. The CDR3 amino acid sequence is: CASSDGQGAMNTEAFF. The nucleotides read TGCGCCAGCAGCGACGGACAGGGGGCTATGAACACTGAAGCTTTCTTT.